The T cell receptor beta chain under discussion was sequenced for a study of siplizumab effects on memory and regulatory T cells. Sequencing used immunoSEQ multiplex PCR; TCRdb keeps in-frame clones, though not all of them. The sample shows about 120,000 clones, 80% to 95% of them seen only once. The V and J ends lost 1 base and 7 bases, in that order; junction bases with no gene match: 10. Germline CDR1 MGHRA, CDR2 YSYEKL. This CDR3 is 17 amino acids long. The clonotype comes from a human donor in good health. The sequencing input was CD4+ T cells sorted from blood. The chain joins TRBV4-1 to TRBJ2-2, with TRBD2 matching 9 bases. CDR3 in DNA: TGCGCCAGCAGCCAAGGCCCCGCGGGGGGGCCGATCGGGGAGCTGTTTTTT. Encoded protein: CASSQGPAGGPIGELFF.